These 20 T cell receptor beta chains share one sample of origin, sequenced in a study of blood T cells in healthy people across ages. Through a sample-barcoded 5' primer and a J-beta primer mix, a second PCR was run for roughly 6 to 11 cycles. A single record per CDR3 protein comes from TCRdb applying MiXCR to the 5' RACE reads. The sample carries 1.5 million to 2 million distinct CDR3 sequences, approximately 28% recorded once. Source material: blood. Every receptor here comes from a woman between 25 and 40 years old in good health.

This chain joins TRBV20-1 and TRBJ2-7; perhaps TRBD1 as D (6 bases). Judging by the DNA end, TRBJ2-5 fits better; the J call may be wrong. This CDR3 spans 13 amino acids. Germline V gene lookup returns CDR1 DFQATT and CDR2 SNEGSKA (reference sequence). CDR3 DNA sequence: TGCAGTGCTAAAACAGGGTTGGCGGAGACCCAGTACTTC. It is translated as CSAKTGLAETQYF.

Notes on this clonotype: A junction end diverges from the germline sequence, so it may reflect a read error. The chain uses TRBV20-1 and TRBJ2-5; 11 bases line up with TRBD2. Germline V gene sequence: CDR1 DFQATT, CDR2 SNEGSKA (reference sequence). This CDR3 is built from 17 residues. CDR3 in amino acids: CSARETSGRVPQETQHF. The DNA for the CDR3 is TGCAGTGCTAGAGAAACTAGCGGGAGAGTACCCCAAGAGACCCAGCACTTC.

CDR3 amino acids: CASRGDSPGETQYF. CDR3 nucleotides: TGTGCCAGCAGGGGGGACAGTCCCGGGGAGACCCAGTACTTC. The genes are TRBV2 and TRBJ2-5; TRBD1 matches at 7 bases. Germline trimming cut 6 bases from V and 5 bases from J; bases unmatched to any gene: 9. In germline, CDR1 is SNHLY, CDR2 FYNNEI. The CDR3 loop spans 14 amino acids.

The chain links TRBV10-3 to TRBJ2-7; 9 bases line up with TRBD2. The CDR3 is 12 residues long. The germline gives CDR1 ENHRY, CDR2 SYGVKD. The J segment lost 4 bases and the V segment lost 6 bases, leaving 1 base of the junction unmatched. The chain's CDR3 is CAIRGLAYEQYF. CDR3 in DNA: TGTGCCATCAGGGGACTAGCTTACGAGCAGTACTTC.

This clonotype turned up a few times. The V call is TRBV7-9, the J call TRBJ2-7; 10 bases match TRBD2. Trimming cost V 2 bases and J 7 bases; bases outside gene matches: 2. The germline gives CDR1 SEHNR, CDR2 FQNEAQ (reference sequence). CDR3 length: 13 amino acids. CDR3 loop: CASSLQGLAEQYF. In DNA form, the CDR3 reads TGTGCCAGCAGCTTACAGGGACTAGCGGAGCAGTACTTC.

The rearrangement joins TRBV28 to TRBJ2-1, with TRBD2 matching 8 bases. Germline CDR1 and CDR2: MDHEN and SYDVKM. The J segment lost 7 bases and the V segment lost 6 bases, leaving 11 bases of the junction unmatched. CDR3 length: 15 amino acids. Here the CDR3 DNA reads TGTGCCAGCAGCTCGACGGGGGGGGCCGGGAATGAGCAGTTCTTC. Residues: CASSSTGGAGNEQFF.

This chain uses TRBV4-3 with TRBJ1-2, with TRBD1 as a possible D gene (5 bases). The length of the CDR3 is 16 residues. The V end lost 0 bases, the J end lost 4 bases, and 15 bases lay between the germline ends. Germline V lookup: CDR1 LGHNA, CDR2 YSLEER. Written as DNA, the CDR3 is TGCGCCAGCAGCCAAGAAGGGACCGGGATCCTCTATGGCTACACCTTC. Encoded protein: CASSQEGTGILYGYTF.

This clonotype has a handful of counts. The chain joins TRBV6-6 to TRBJ1-1; possible D gene TRBD1, 5 bases. The germline V gene has CDR1 MNHNY and CDR2 SVGAGI (reference sequence). The V end was cut by 2 bases, the J end by 1 base, with 17 bases between. The CDR3 sequence is 17 residues long. The CDR3 loop is CASSYGGGSFTNTEAFF. The CDR3 DNA reads TGTGCCAGCAGTTACGGCGGGGGGTCCTTTACGAACACTGAAGCTTTCTTT.

This clonotype has a single count. The chain combines TRBV20-1 with TRBJ2-1; D remains ambiguous. The length of the CDR3 is 12 residues. Trimming stripped 5 bases from V and 10 bases from J, with 15 bases between. Germline CDR1 and CDR2: DFQATT and SNEGSKA (reference sequence). CDR3 region: CSAPRLCKEQFF. The CDR3 region has the DNA TGCAGTGCTCCCAGACTGTGCAAGGAGCAGTTCTTC.

A remark on this clonotype: One end of the junction fails to match germline, which may point to a read error. J is TRBJ2-1 and V is TRBV5-1, with 8 bases matching TRBD2. Germline CDR1 and CDR2: SGHRS and YFSETQ. The CDR3 is 14 amino acids. The CDR3 DNA is TGCGCCAGCAGCCCAGCGGGGGACTACGATGAGCAGTTCTTC. Translating gives CASSPAGDYDEQFF. Full variable domain (outside the CDR3, taken from reference TRBV5-1 and TRBJ2-1): KAGVTQTPRYLIKTRGQQVTLSCSPISGHRSVSWYQQTPGQGLQFLFEYFSETQRNKGNFPGRFSGRQFSNSRSEMNVSTLELGDSALYLCASSPAGDYDEQFFGPGTRLTVL.

The V call is TRBV12-3 or TRBV12-4, the J call TRBJ1-5; D gene unclear. The CDR3 loop spans 14 amino acids. V was trimmed by 3 bases and J by 5 bases, leaving 11 bases between them. The CDR3 DNA follows: TGTGCCAGCAGTTTGTTGAGGGAGCATCAGCCCCAGCATTTT. This encodes CASSLLREHQPQHF.

This clonotype has more than one count but fewer than ten. The chain links TRBV19 to TRBJ2-7; 8 positions agree with TRBD1. Germline CDR1 is LNHDA and CDR2 is SQIVND (reference sequence). After removal of 7 bases from V and 0 bases from J, the junction contained 8 bases not matched to a gene. This CDR3 contains 15 residues. In nucleotides, the CDR3 is TGTGCCAGTACCGACGGGACAGGCGCCTCCTACGAGCAGTACTTC. Its protein is CASTDGTGASYEQYF.

This clonotype was picked up a small number of times. This chain uses TRBV6-5 with TRBJ2-2, with TRBD1 matching 7 bases. V shed 0 bases and J 6 bases; nucleotides not matched to a gene: 4. There are 15 residues in the CDR3. The germline CDR1 and CDR2 sequences are MNHEY and SVGAGI. As DNA, the CDR3 is TGTGCCAGCAGTTACTCTACAGGGGTGGCCGGGGAGCTGTTTTTT. Translated, it gives CASSYSTGVAGELFF.

On this clonotype itself: With a far larger clone one base away, a read error is the likely cause. The V call is TRBV3-1, the J call TRBJ1-5, with 7 nucleotides matching TRBD1. The CDR3 loop spans 13 amino acids. The germline V gene has CDR1 LGHDT and CDR2 YNNKEL (reference sequence). This chain's CDR3 is CASSPDRDQPRHF. CDR3 coding DNA: TGTGCCAGCAGCCCCGACAGGGATCAGCCCCGGCATTTT.

The chain uses TRBV7-2 and TRBJ1-2; D is perhaps TRBD1 (5 bases). Trimming removed 5 bases at V and 4 bases at J, with 20 bases between. CDR1 and CDR2 (germline): SGHTA, FQGNSA. The CDR3 runs to 16 residues. The CDR3 reads CASSPGTALGVYGYTF. The CDR3 bases are TGTGCCAGCAGCCCGGGGACCGCACTTGGGGTCTATGGCTACACCTTC.

This clonotype was found a few times. The V gene is TRBV15, the J gene TRBJ2-3, with TRBD1 matching 10 bases. The CDR3 has 14 residues. Unmatched junction bases numbered 8, after V lost 5 bases and J lost 9 bases. Germline V lookup: CDR1 LNHNV, CDR2 YYDKDF (reference sequence). Here the CDR3 DNA reads TGTGCCACCAGCGGGGACAGGGGCTCCAGGACGCAGTATTTT. It specifies CATSGDRGSRTQYF.

This clonotype occurred many times. J is TRBJ2-1 and V is TRBV29-1, with D possibly matching TRBD2 (5 bases). Germline V gene sequence: CDR1 SQVTM, CDR2 ANQGSEA. This CDR3 comprises 13 residues. The V end lost 6 bases, the J end lost 5 bases, and 14 bases lay between the germline ends. The CDR3 protein is CSVRWAGDNEQFF. DNA for the CDR3: TGCAGCGTCCGATGGGCCGGGGACAATGAGCAGTTCTTC.

This chain connects TRBV7-2 to TRBJ2-3; 16 bases map to TRBD2. The trim removed 6 bases at V and 5 bases at J, leaving 11 bases unmatched. Germline CDR1 and CDR2: SGHTA and FQGNSA. The CDR3 length is 18 residues. CDR3 sequence reads: CASSSGTSGRASGDTQYF. The CDR3 coding sequence is TGTGCCAGCAGTTCTGGGACTAGCGGGAGGGCCTCGGGAGATACGCAGTATTTT.

There are a few counts of this clonotype. This CDR3 is CATSTGRAGQETQYF. CDR3 DNA sequence: TGTGCCACCAGCACCGGACGAGCGGGCCAAGAGACCCAGTACTTC. The V gene is TRBV15, the J gene TRBJ2-5, with D perhaps TRBD2 (6 bases). The germline V gene has CDR1 LNHNV and CDR2 YYDKDF (reference sequence). The CDR3 sequence is 15 residues long. V was trimmed by 4 bases and J by 1 base, leaving 13 bases between them.

This clonotype came up a few times. The CDR3 reads CASSYSGTRLQETQYF. As DNA, the CDR3 is TGTGCCAGCAGTTACTCGGGAACAAGGCTTCAAGAGACCCAGTACTTC. The V gene is TRBV6-6, the J gene TRBJ2-5; no clear D gene. The ends were cut back, 0 bases at V and 2 bases at J, with 13 bases in the middle. Per the germline V gene, CDR1 is MNHNY and CDR2 is SVGAGI (reference sequence). The CDR3 length is 16 residues.